Detailed here is one T cell receptor beta chain. V was clipped by 5 bases and J by 3 bases, with 14 bases between them. This CDR3 is built from 15 residues. CDR1 and CDR2 from the germline V gene are LNHDA and SQIVND (reference sequence). Assay used: immunoSEQ multiplex PCR; TCRdb lists only in-frame clones, some missing. The repertoire holds about 240,000 clones, with under 85% as singletons. This entry belongs to a study of blood T cell repertoires in COVID-19. The sample comprised peripheral blood. The genes are TRBV19 and TRBJ2-1, with a possible D match to TRBD1 (6 bases). The clonotype originates from a man aged 25 to 40 who had recovered from COVID-19. The CDR3 DNA is TGTGCCAGTAGTGGCATGACAGGAATCTACAATGAGCAGTTCTTC. It yields the protein CASSGMTGIYNEQFF.